The 20 T cell receptor beta chains below all came from one sample that was sequenced in a study of OX40 agonist ivuxolimab in advanced cancers. Libraries came from the immunoSEQ multiplex PCR assay. TCRdb provides this immuneACCESS table in a form limited to in-frame rearrangements. Some clones are lacking; in checked studies, under half of them reflect an unresolved V gene, and why the rest are absent is not known. Across this sample there are 43,000 or so clones, with approximately 90% seen only once. The ten biggest clones cover 14% of the sample. The material was CD4+ or CD8+ T cells sorted from blood, obtained in a trial of the OX40 agonist ivuxolimab. All receptors derive from an adult with an advanced solid tumor such as melanoma, head and neck, liver or kidney cancer.

This clone has just one count. The chain joins TRBV6-6 to TRBJ1-1, with unresolved D. V lost 6 bases and J lost 4, with 12 bases in between. Germline V gives CDR1 MNHNY, CDR2 SVGAGI (reference sequence). The CDR3 is made up of 13 amino acids. CDR3 in DNA: TGTGCCAGCAGCCCACGGGGTAGCACTGAAGCTTTCTTT. It yields the protein CASSPRGSTEAFF.

The rearrangement links TRBV5-5 to TRBJ2-7; D remains ambiguous. V lost 2 bases and J 1 base, leaving 10 bases between the germline ends. CDR3 size: 14 residues. Looked up from germline, CDR1 is SGHKS and CDR2 is YYEKEE (reference sequence). CDR3 sequence: CASSFRTDSYEQYF. CDR3 coding DNA: TGTGCCAGCAGCTTCCGGACCGATTCCTACGAGCAGTACTTC.

V gene TRBV7-2 combines with J gene TRBJ1-5; D unresolved. Between the trimmed V and J ends, which lost 4 bases and 4 bases, there was a span of 8 bases. The CDR3 is made up of 13 amino acids. Germline CDR1 reads SGHTA; CDR2 reads FQGNSA. The DNA for the CDR3 is TGTGCCAGCAGCTCGAGAGGGAATCAGCCCCAGCATTTT. Protein: CASSSRGNQPQHF.

The V gene is TRBV19, the J gene TRBJ2-2, with D hard to call. CDR1 and CDR2 from the germline V gene are LNHDA and SQIVND (reference sequence). This CDR3 spans 15 amino acids. Trimming removed 3 bases from V and 2 bases from J, with 10 bases in between. CDR3 nucleotides: TGTGCCAGTAGTATTGGGCGGTATAACACCGGGGAGCTGTTTTTT. Residues: CASSIGRYNTGELFF.

The chain employs TRBV7-2 and TRBJ2-6; D call uncertain. V lost 1 base, J lost 0 bases, and 4 bases lay in between. CDR1 and CDR2 (germline): SGHTA, FQGNSA. This CDR3 region has 15 residues. The CDR3 coding sequence is TGTGCCAGCAGCTTAGTTGTCTCTGGGGCCAACGTCCTGACTTTC. Translated: CASSLVVSGANVLTF.

The V and J genes are TRBV25-1 and TRBJ2-5, with 7 bases identical to TRBD1. The J call may be incorrect, as the DNA end agrees better with TRBJ2-7. Germline CDR1 reads MGHDK; CDR2 reads SYGVNS. This CDR3 contains 15 residues. The CDR3 sequence: CASSDHRGPPYEQYF. The DNA for the CDR3 is TGTGCCAGCAGTGACCACAGGGGACCTCCCTACGAGCAGTACTTC.

This clone occurred once. The chain links TRBV27 to TRBJ2-2; TRBD1 matches at 10 bases. Germline CDR1 and CDR2: MNHEY and SMNVEV (reference sequence). The CDR3 contains 18 residues. J was trimmed by 5 bases and V by 6 bases; bases with no gene match: 15. The CDR3 DNA reads TGTGCCAGCAGCCTTCCTCCCGGGACAGGGGTAGGAACCGGGGAGCTGTTTTTT. Translation: CASSLPPGTGVGTGELFF.

V and J are TRBV11-2 and TRBJ2-1; 8 positions agree with TRBD2. The ends lost 0 bases at V and 5 bases at J; junction bases unmatched: 6. Germline V gene lookup returns CDR1 SGHAT and CDR2 FQNNGV. The CDR3 totals 16 residues. The CDR3, as DNA: TGTGCCAGCAGCTTAGAACCGGGACTAGGCCACAATGAGCAGTTCTTC. This translates into CASSLEPGLGHNEQFF.

This sequence joins TRBV5-4 and TRBJ2-5, with D possibly matching TRBD2 (5 bases). CDR1 and CDR2 from the germline V gene are SGHNT and YYREEE (reference sequence). Deletions cut 7 bases from V and 5 bases from J, with 18 bases between. The CDR3 is made up of 14 amino acids. In DNA form, the CDR3 reads TGTGCCAGCGGTGGACTCTCCGAAGGGGAGACCCAGTACTTC. Its translation is CASGGLSEGETQYF.

This chain's CDR3 is CASSPQRQGYNEQFF. In DNA, the CDR3 is TGTGCCAGCAGTCCTCAACGACAGGGTTACAATGAGCAGTTCTTC. This chain links TRBV28 with TRBJ2-1, with 7 bases identical to TRBD1. CDR3 size: 15 residues. Trimming cost V 5 bases and J 4 bases; bases outside gene matches: 8. Germline V gene lookup returns CDR1 MDHEN and CDR2 SYDVKM.

V is TRBV2 and J is TRBJ2-7; possibly TRBD2 for D (7 bases). Trimming took 8 bases from V and 4 from J, leaving 18 bases between them. The V gene's germline CDR1 is SNHLY and CDR2 FYNNEI. The CDR3 has 14 residues. CDR3 coding DNA: TGTGCCAGCCGGGGCGGCGGGGGCTCGTACGAGCAGTACTTC. This gives the protein CASRGGGGSYEQYF. The full variable domain, its missing parts supplied by reference TRBV2 and TRBJ2-7, is EPEVTQTPSHQVTQMGQEVILRCVPISNHLYFYWYRQILGQKVEFLVSFYNNEISEKSEIFDDQFSVERPDGSNFTLKIRSTKLEDSAMYFCASRGGGGSYEQYFGPGTRLTVT.

The chain carries TRBV4-1 and TRBJ1-1, with D possibly matching TRBD1 (6 bases). Deletions cut 2 bases from V and 4 bases from J, with 20 bases between. The CDR3 is made up of 17 amino acids. The germline V gene has CDR1 MGHRA and CDR2 YSYEKL. The CDR3 nucleotides read TGCGCCAGCAGCCAAACCCGGGCGACGACAGGTTTCACTGAAGCTTTCTTT. This encodes CASSQTRATTGFTEAFF.

The chain combines TRBV7-9 with TRBJ2-1; the D is unclear. Trimming removed 3 bases from V and 12 bases from J, with 12 bases in between. This CDR3 comprises 12 residues. Germline CDR1 SEHNR, CDR2 FQNEAQ (reference sequence). The CDR3 DNA reads TGTGCCAGCAGCTTTCTTAGTAGTATGCAGTTCTTC. Its protein product is CASSFLSSMQFF.

The sample holds a few counts of this clone. The rearrangement joins TRBV27 to TRBJ2-7; D may be TRBD1 (5 bases). The CDR3 runs 14 residues. Germline loops: CDR1 MNHEY, CDR2 SMNVEV (reference sequence). The germline V and J ends were trimmed by 5 bases and 6 bases, with 17 bases remaining between them. CDR3 nucleotide sequence: TGTGCCAGCAGTCTGGTAGGCAGGGTGAGCGAGCAGTACTTC. Translating it yields CASSLVGRVSEQYF.

The chain employs TRBV4-2 and TRBJ2-1; D is unclear. CDR3 size: 16 residues. Germline V gene data show CDR1 as LGHNA and CDR2 as YNFKEQ. V gave up 2 bases and J gave up 12 bases, with 23 bases separating them. The CDR3 nucleotides are TGTGCCAGCAGCCAAAACCTCCGAGATCCTGGTAAAGCGCAGTTCTTC. Translating gives CASSQNLRDPGKAQFF.

The chain uses TRBV2 and TRBJ1-1, with no clear D. The CDR3 length is 13 residues. Trimming took 5 bases from V and 2 from J, leaving 9 bases between them. CDR1 and CDR2 (germline): SNHLY, FYNNEI. CDR3 sequence reads: CASSSDHNTEAFF. The DNA for the CDR3 is TGTGCCAGCAGTTCAGATCACAACACTGAAGCTTTCTTT.

The V and J genes are TRBV18 and TRBJ2-2; D uncertain. Germline CDR1 reads KGHSH; CDR2 reads LQKENI. There are 13 residues in the CDR3. With 3 bases removed from V and 3 bases from J, the gap between germline ends came to 5 bases. CDR3 sequence: CASSPRDTGELFF. The DNA for the CDR3 is TGTGCCAGCTCACCCCGGGACACCGGGGAGCTGTTTTTT.

The chain joins TRBV5-4 to TRBJ2-1, with TRBD2 matching 12 bases. Trimming took 4 bases from V and 6 from J; bases not matched to a gene: 8. The CDR3 extends over 16 amino acids. Germline V lookup: CDR1 SGHNT, CDR2 YYREEE (reference sequence). The CDR3 sequence is CASSVGLAGFGNEQFF. In DNA, the CDR3 is TGTGCCAGCAGCGTGGGACTAGCGGGTTTTGGCAATGAGCAGTTCTTC. The full variable domain, with the rest looked up from reference TRBV5-4 and TRBJ2-1, is ETGVTQSPTHLIKTRGQQVTLRCSSQSGHNTVSWYQQALGQGPQFIFQYYREEENGRGNFPPRFSGLQFPNYSSELNVNALELDDSALYLCASSVGLAGFGNEQFFGPGTRLTVL.

This clone was seen a single time. The chain links TRBV6-5 to TRBJ2-5; 9 bases match TRBD1. The CDR3 runs 13 residues. V was clipped by 2 bases and J by 6 bases; unmatched bases: 1. Germline CDR1 and CDR2: MNHEY and SVGAGI. The CDR3 DNA follows: TGTGCCAGCAGTTACGGACAGGGGAAGACCCAGTACTTC. Protein product: CASSYGQGKTQYF.

This clone was detected once. This rearrangement joins TRBV7-6 to TRBJ2-2; D remains ambiguous. Trimming removed 7 bases at V and 4 bases at J, with 13 bases between. CDR3 length: 14 amino acids. From germline, CDR1 is SGHVS and CDR2 FNYEAQ. CDR3 in amino acids: CASTRLFGTGELFF. CDR3 sequence (DNA): TGTGCCAGCACCCGCCTCTTCGGCACCGGGGAGCTGTTTTTT.